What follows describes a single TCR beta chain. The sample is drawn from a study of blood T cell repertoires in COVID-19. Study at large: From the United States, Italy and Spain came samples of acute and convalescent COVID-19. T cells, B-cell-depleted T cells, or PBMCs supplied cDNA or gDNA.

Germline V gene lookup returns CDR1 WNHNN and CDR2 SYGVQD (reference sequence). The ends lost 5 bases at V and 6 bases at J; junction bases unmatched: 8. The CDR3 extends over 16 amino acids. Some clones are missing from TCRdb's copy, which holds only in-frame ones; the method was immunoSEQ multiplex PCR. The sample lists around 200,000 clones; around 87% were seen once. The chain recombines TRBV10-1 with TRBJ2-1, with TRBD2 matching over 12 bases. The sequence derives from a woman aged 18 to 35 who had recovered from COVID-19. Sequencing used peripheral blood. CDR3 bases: TGCGCCAGCAGTTTTAAGACTAGCGGGAGCCCCAATGAGCAGTTCTTC. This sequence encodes CASSFKTSGSPNEQFF.